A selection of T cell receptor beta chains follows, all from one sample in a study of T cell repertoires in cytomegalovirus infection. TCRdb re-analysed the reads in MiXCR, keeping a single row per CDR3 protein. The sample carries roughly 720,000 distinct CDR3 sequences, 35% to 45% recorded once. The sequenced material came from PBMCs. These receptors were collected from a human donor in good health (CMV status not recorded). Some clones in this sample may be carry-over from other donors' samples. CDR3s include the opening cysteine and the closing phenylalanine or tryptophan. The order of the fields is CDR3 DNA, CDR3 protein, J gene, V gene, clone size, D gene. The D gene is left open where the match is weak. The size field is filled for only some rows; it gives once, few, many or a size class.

TGTGCCAGCAGTTCGGACGGAGCCAGTCAAGAGACCCAGTACTTC,CASSSDGASQETQYF,TRBJ2-5,TRBV28,few,.
TGTGCCAGCAGCCCGACACAGCACAATGAGCAGTTCTTC,CASSPTQHNEQFF,TRBJ2-1,TRBV7-6,few,.
TGTGCCAGCAGCTTCGGGGGGACAGGGTTGGCTGAGCAGTACTTC,CASSFGGTGLAEQYF,TRBJ2-7,TRBV7-2,.,TRBD1
TGCAGTGCTAGAATTTACGGCCTGAACCCCCTGACTTTC,CSARIYGLNPLTF,TRBJ2-6,TRBV20-1,.,.
TGTGCCAGCAGCTTCAGAGAGCCCTATAATTCACCCCTCCACTTT,CASSFREPYNSPLHF,TRBJ1-6,TRBV7-8,many,.
TGCAGTGCTCTTCGGGACCCAAACTACAATGAGCAGTTCTTC,CSALRDPNYNEQFF,TRBJ2-1,TRBV20-1,few,.
TGTGCCAGCAGTGACGGGGGGTTCGATACGCAGTATTTT,CASSDGGFDTQYF,TRBJ2-3,TRBV6-1,.,TRBD2
TGTGCCAGCAGGGACAGGACCTACGAGCAGTACTTC,CASRDRTYEQYF,TRBJ2-7,TRBV12-3/TRBV12-4,few,TRBD1
TGTGCCAGTAGTAGAACGGGAGCAGGAAGCTCCTACAATGAGCAGTTCTTC,CASSRTGAGSSYNEQFF,TRBJ2-1,TRBV19,.,.
TGTGCCAGCAGTTTACCCGGGCTCGAGCAGTACTTC,CASSLPGLEQYF,TRBJ2-7,TRBV12-3/TRBV12-4,few,.
TGCAGTGCTAGTGGACTAGACGACCCCAATGAGCAGTTCTTC,CSASGLDDPNEQFF,TRBJ2-1,TRBV20-1,few,TRBD2
TGCGCCAGCAGCCTTAGACAGGGGATGGCAGATACGCAGTATTTT,CASSLRQGMADTQYF,TRBJ2-3,TRBV4-1,.,TRBD1
TGTGCCAGCCCCCTCGGGGGGGGTATGAACACTGAAGCTTTCTTT,CASPLGGGMNTEAFF,TRBJ1-1,TRBV6-1,.,.
TGTGCTAGTGGAACAGGGGGTGAAGGCTACACCTTC,CASGTGGEGYTF,TRBJ1-2,TRBV12-5,.,TRBD1
TGTGCCCGAAGTGACTCCGGGACCTCCTACGAGCAGTACTTC,CARSDSGTSYEQYF,TRBJ2-7,TRBV25-1,.,.
TGTGCCAGCCGCGGGGCGGGAGATCTGGAGCAGTACTTC,CASRGAGDLEQYF,TRBJ2-7,TRBV6-5,many,TRBD2
TGTGCCAGCAGCTTATTTGGTCTAGCGGTTCCCTACGAGCAGTACTTC,CASSLFGLAVPYEQYF,TRBJ2-7,TRBV7-2,.,TRBD2
TGTGCCAGCAGCTTAGATCTAGCGGGAGGGCTAAAGGGGGAGCAGTTCTTC,CASSLDLAGGLKGEQFF,TRBJ2-1,TRBV7-2,.,TRBD2
TGTGCCATCAGTGAGTTACAGGAGATCCAACTGAAGCAGTACTTC,CAISELQEIQLKQYF,TRBJ2-7,TRBV10-3,few,.
TGTGCCAGCAGCTTCGGACTTCCCTCCTACAATGAGCAGTTCTTC,CASSFGLPSYNEQFF,TRBJ2-1,TRBV11-2,.,.
TGTGCCAGCAGTCCCGGGACTAGCAGGTATCCAGATACGCAGTATTTT,CASSPGTSRYPDTQYF,TRBJ2-3,TRBV12-3/TRBV12-4,many,TRBD2
TGTGCCAGCAGCTTAGTTCGGGCCGTTCCGCTGTTTTTT,CASSLVRAVPLFF,TRBJ1-4,TRBV7-2,.,.
TGTGCCACCCATTCGGGCCTCGGTAATGAAAAACTGTTTTTT,CATHSGLGNEKLFF,TRBJ1-4,TRBV28,.,.
TGTGCCAGCAGCCAAACCTCTAGCGGGATAGACGATGAGCAGTTCTTC,CASSQTSSGIDDEQFF,TRBJ2-1,TRBV4-2,.,TRBD2
TGTGCCAGCAGCCCCAGGGGTCATACGATGAGCTCCTACAATGAGCAGTTCTTC,CASSPRGHTMSSYNEQFF,TRBJ2-1,TRBV7-8,many,.
TGTGCCAGCAGTTTCGGTGGGCAGGCTGAAGCTTTCTTT,CASSFGGQAEAFF,TRBJ1-1,TRBV12-3/TRBV12-4,.,.
TGTGCCAGCAGTTACTTTACAGGGGCTGAAGCTTTCTTT,CASSYFTGAEAFF,TRBJ1-1,TRBV6-7,.,TRBD1
TGTGCCAGCCTAGGGGACAGGGCCTACGAGCAGTACTTC,CASLGDRAYEQYF,TRBJ2-7,TRBV2,.,TRBD1
TGTGCCAGCAGTTTATCAAATCTGGACAGGATCAATGAAAAACTGTTTTTT,CASSLSNLDRINEKLFF,TRBJ1-4,TRBV28,.,TRBD1
TGTGCCAGTAGTATGGGCAGGGGGCCTAACAAAAACATTCAGTACTTC,CASSMGRGPNKNIQYF,TRBJ2-4,TRBV19,.,TRBD1
TGTGCTAGCAGCTTAGCGCTGACAGATACGCAGTATTTT,CASSLALTDTQYF,TRBJ2-3,TRBV7-6,many,.